This TCR beta chain was sequenced in a study of tumor T cells in aggressive B-cell lymphoma. Method: immunoSEQ multiplex PCR; TCRdb's copy keeps in-frame clones and lacks some. This sample has some 1,000 clones, with 97% found just once. Trimming shortened V by 5 bases and J by 7 bases, and 18 bases separated the two germline ends. This CDR3 has 15 amino acids. CDR1 and CDR2 (germline): MNHNY, SVGAGI (reference sequence). The genes are TRBV6-6 and TRBJ1-5; D ambiguous. This clonotype was obtained from an adult with diffuse large B cell lymphoma. The sequencing input was tumor tissue. The DNA for the CDR3 is TGTGCCAGCAGTCGTAGCCGGGAAGGTGGACAGCCCCAGCATTTT. Translated: CASSRSREGGQPQHF.